Given below is one T cell receptor (beta chain) in context. V was clipped by 0 bases and J by 2 bases; unmatched bases: 7. This CDR3 is built from 16 residues. The germline V gene has CDR1 LNHNV and CDR2 YYDKDF (reference sequence). These data originate in a study of blood T cells in healthy people across ages. Primed by a sample-barcoded 5' primer and a J-beta primer mix, a second PCR proceeded for 7 to 11 cycles. Using its own MiXCR run on the 5' RACE reads, TCRdb lists one record per CDR3 protein. This table has almost 1 million distinct CDR3 sequences, approximately 50% appearing once. This receptor was identified in a woman aged 55-69 years in good health. Sequencing input: blood. The chain couples TRBV15 to TRBJ2-7, with TRBD1 matching over 7 bases. Written as DNA, the CDR3 is TGTGCCACCAGCAGAGATCCCGGGACAGTGGCCTACGAGCAGTACTTC. It translates to CATSRDPGTVAYEQYF.